These 8 T cell receptor beta chains originate from one sample sequenced in a study of vaccination effects on CD4 cells after COVID-19. For these TCRs, the target antigens are not known. Sequencing followed a ViraFEST assay step that expanded antigen-specific CD4+ T cells with viral peptide pools. The culture ran for about 11 days, and then CD4+ T cells were isolated. Each vaccine recipient was nucleocapsid antibody negative and had no prior SARS-CoV-2 infection. This table comes from immunoSEQ multiplex PCR, and its TCRdb copy is limited to in-frame clones, with some not included. This table has 67,000 or so clones, roughly 78% appearing once. The material was CD4+ T cells from PBMCs cultured with HCoV-OC43 spike peptides, obtained before COVID-19 vaccination. Stated subset: HCoV-OC43 spike overlapping peptide pool stimulation. These receptors were collected from a human donor who received a COVID-19 vaccine.

The rearrangement links TRBV19 to TRBJ2-3; 10 nucleotides align to TRBD1. CDR3 length: 15 amino acids. Germline lookup yields CDR1 LNHDA and CDR2 SQIVND (reference sequence). After removal of 9 bases from V and 1 base from J, the junction contained 7 bases not matched to a gene. DNA for the CDR3: TGTGCCAGCCGTGACAGGGGGCGAGGCACAGATACGCAGTATTTT. It translates to CASRDRGRGTDTQYF.

V and J are TRBV18 and TRBJ1-1; 8 bases are a match to TRBD1. V trimming: 8 bases; J trimming: 0 bases; junction bases outside the gene matches: 5. Germline V gives CDR1 KGHSH, CDR2 LQKENI. This CDR3 contains 14 residues. This CDR3 reads CASRQGRMNTEAFF. The CDR3 DNA follows: TGTGCCAGCCGACAGGGGCGGATGAACACTGAAGCTTTCTTT.

This chain links TRBV6-1 with TRBJ1-2; maybe TRBD1 (6 bases). The CDR3 is 14 residues long. CDR1 and CDR2 (germline): MNHNS, SASEGT. Trimming took off 3 bases at V and 8 bases at J, with 16 bases between the two ends. The CDR3: CASSDPGVAGGYTF. Written as DNA, the CDR3 is TGTGCCAGCAGTGATCCAGGGGTGGCGGGGGGCTACACCTTC.

J is TRBJ2-3 and V is TRBV5-8, with 7 bases matching TRBD1. Germline CDR1 SGHTS, CDR2 YDEGEE. This CDR3 comprises 20 residues. V shed 2 bases, J shed 0 bases, and the junction held 18 bases outside the gene matches. The CDR3 DNA is TGTGCCAGCAGCTTACACGCTTCTCAAAAGGGACAGATTAGCACAGATACGCAGTATTTT. The encoded protein is CASSLHASQKGQISTDTQYF.

This sequence joins TRBV9 and TRBJ2-5, with D perhaps TRBD1 (6 bases). Trimming took off 3 bases at V and 2 bases at J, with 11 bases between the two ends. The CDR3 loop spans 14 amino acids. Germline CDR1 reads SGDLS; CDR2 reads YYNGEE. This CDR3 is CASSETGLQETQYF. CDR3 DNA: TGTGCCAGCAGCGAGACAGGCCTTCAAGAGACCCAGTACTTC.

The chain employs TRBV18 and TRBJ2-3, with D perhaps matching TRBD1 (6 bases). The CDR3 extends over 16 amino acids. Germline CDR1 is KGHSH and CDR2 is LQKENI. V gave up 3 bases and J gave up 1 base, with 14 bases separating them. CDR3 in amino acids: CASSPPTGQRTDTQYF. In DNA form, the CDR3 reads TGTGCCAGCTCACCTCCCACGGGACAACGCACAGATACGCAGTATTTT.

V gene TRBV10-2 combines with J gene TRBJ1-1, with D tentatively TRBD1 (5 bases). Germline V gene sequence: CDR1 WSHSY, CDR2 SAAADI. The ends were cut back, 7 bases at V and 3 bases at J, with 15 bases in the middle. This CDR3 has 14 amino acids. CDR3 sequence: CASKRGGGYTEAFF. The CDR3, as DNA: TGCGCCAGCAAAAGGGGCGGAGGATACACTGAAGCTTTCTTT.

The chain is built from TRBV19 and TRBJ1-1; a weak D match, TRBD1 (6 bases). Trimming took off 5 bases at V and 5 bases at J, with 21 bases between the two ends. Germline V gene sequence: CDR1 LNHDA, CDR2 SQIVND (reference sequence). The CDR3 sequence is 16 residues long. For the CDR3, the DNA is TGTGCCAGTAGTTCGCGACACAGGGATTCTCGGACTGAAGCTTTCTTT. This sequence encodes CASSSRHRDSRTEAFF.